A single sample is the source of the 9 T cell receptor beta chains below, sequenced in a study of blood T cell repertoires in COVID-19. TCRdb's table, derived via immunoSEQ multiplex PCR, lists solely in-frame clones and lacks some. The data show about 130,000 clones, 87% seen once. Sample: peripheral blood. Receptors originate from a woman aged 55-75 years with acute or convalescent COVID-19.

The chain employs TRBV18 and TRBJ1-1; tentatively, D is TRBD1 (6 bases). The CDR3 has 13 amino acids. The V end was cut by 3 bases, the J end by 6 bases, with 11 bases between. Germline-derived CDR1 and CDR2 are KGHSH and LQKENI. The CDR3, as DNA: TGTGCCAGCTCACCCACAGGGATCCCTGAAGCTTTCTTT. Amino acids: CASSPTGIPEAFF.

This CDR3 reads CASSEAQAPVQETQYF. In DNA form, the CDR3 reads TGTGCCAGCAGTGAAGCGCAGGCCCCAGTCCAAGAGACCCAGTACTTC. V is TRBV6-1 and J is TRBJ2-5; no clear D gene. V was cut by 0 bases and J by 1 base, with 12 bases left in between. CDR3 size: 16 residues. From germline, CDR1 is MNHNS and CDR2 SASEGT.

The genes are TRBV12-3 or TRBV12-4 and TRBJ2-1, with D unresolved. This CDR3 has 12 amino acids. Trimming cost V 5 bases and J 2 bases, with 4 bases left between them. DNA of the CDR3: TGTGCCAGCAGTGTTACCTACAATGAGCAGTTCTTC. This encodes CASSVTYNEQFF.

The chain has TRBV19 and TRBJ1-2; a possible D gene is TRBD1 (5 bases). The CDR3 length is 12 residues. Between the trimmed V and J ends, which lost 10 bases and 4 bases, there was a span of 13 bases. The germline gives CDR1 LNHDA, CDR2 SQIVND (reference sequence). The CDR3 sequence is CAILDRAYGYTF. CDR3 in DNA: TGTGCCATCTTAGACAGAGCCTATGGCTACACCTTC.

This clone was seen a single time. The chain combines TRBV30 with TRBJ1-2; D unresolved. V gave up 2 bases and J gave up 5 bases, with 12 bases separating them. CDR1 and CDR2 (germline): GTSNPN, SVGIG (reference sequence). The CDR3 has 13 residues. The CDR3 sequence: CAWSHSSLYGYTF. Here the CDR3 DNA reads TGTGCCTGGAGTCACAGCTCCCTGTATGGCTACACCTTC.

V gene TRBV30 combines with J gene TRBJ1-3; D gene unclear. The CDR3 runs 14 residues. The germline V gene encodes CDR1 GTSNPN and CDR2 SVGIG (reference sequence). Between the trimmed V and J ends, which lost 2 bases and 2 bases, there was a span of 10 bases. The CDR3 DNA sequence: TGTGCCTGGAGTACGGGGAACGCTGGAAACACCATATATTTT. As protein: CAWSTGNAGNTIYF.

V gene TRBV7-9 combines with J gene TRBJ2-3; 13 bases fit TRBD2. Trimming took 4 bases from V and 6 from J; bases not matched to a gene: 10. Germline CDR1 and CDR2: SEHNR and FQNEAQ (reference sequence). CDR3 length equals 17 residues. CDR3 in DNA: TGTGCCAGCAGCTCCCCCCGGACTAGCGGGAGATGGGATACGCAGTATTTT. Translation gives CASSSPRTSGRWDTQYF.

V usage is TRBV24-1 and J usage is TRBJ2-1, with 15 nucleotides matching TRBD2. This CDR3 has 17 amino acids. In germline, CDR1 is KGHDR, CDR2 SFDVKD. V lost 3 bases to trimming and J lost 7 bases; unmatched junction nucleotides: 6. CDR3 coding DNA: TGTGCCACCAGTGATCTGCCGGGACTAGCGGGAGGAAATGAGCAGTTCTTC. This gives the protein CATSDLPGLAGGNEQFF.

The V gene is TRBV27, the J gene TRBJ2-1; 11 bases match TRBD2. CDR1 is MNHEY and CDR2 is SMNVEV in the germline V gene (reference sequence). This CDR3 is built from 15 residues. Unmatched junction bases numbered 10, after V lost 7 bases and J lost 8 bases. This chain's CDR3 is CASTSLAGGIDEQFF. CDR3 nucleotide sequence: TGTGCCAGCACCTCTCTAGCGGGAGGTATTGATGAGCAGTTCTTC.